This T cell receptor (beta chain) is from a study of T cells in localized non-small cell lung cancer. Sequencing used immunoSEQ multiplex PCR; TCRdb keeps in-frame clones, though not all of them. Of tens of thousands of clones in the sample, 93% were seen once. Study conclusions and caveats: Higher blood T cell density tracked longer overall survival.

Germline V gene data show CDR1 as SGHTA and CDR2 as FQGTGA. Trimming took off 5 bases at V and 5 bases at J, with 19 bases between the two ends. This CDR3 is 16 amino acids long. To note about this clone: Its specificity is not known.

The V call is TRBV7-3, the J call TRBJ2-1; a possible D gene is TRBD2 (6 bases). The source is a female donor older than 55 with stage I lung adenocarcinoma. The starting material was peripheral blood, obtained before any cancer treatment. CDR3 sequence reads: CASSQRGGDNNNEQFF. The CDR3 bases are TGTGCCAGCAGCCAAAGGGGCGGGGATAACAACAATGAGCAGTTCTTC.